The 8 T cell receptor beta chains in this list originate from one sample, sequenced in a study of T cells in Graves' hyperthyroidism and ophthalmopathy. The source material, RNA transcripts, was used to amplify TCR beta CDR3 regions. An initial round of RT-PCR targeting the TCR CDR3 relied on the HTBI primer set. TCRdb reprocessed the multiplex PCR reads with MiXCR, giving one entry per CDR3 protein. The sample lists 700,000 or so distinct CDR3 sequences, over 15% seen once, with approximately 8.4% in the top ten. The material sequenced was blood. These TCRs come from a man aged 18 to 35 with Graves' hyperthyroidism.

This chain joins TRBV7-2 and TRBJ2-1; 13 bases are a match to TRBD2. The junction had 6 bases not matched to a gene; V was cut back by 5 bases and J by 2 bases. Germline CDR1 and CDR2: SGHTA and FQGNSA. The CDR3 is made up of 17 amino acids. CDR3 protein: CASSRTSGSPAYNEQFF. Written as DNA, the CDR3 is TGTGCCAGCAGCCGGACTAGCGGGAGCCCGGCCTACAATGAGCAGTTCTTC.

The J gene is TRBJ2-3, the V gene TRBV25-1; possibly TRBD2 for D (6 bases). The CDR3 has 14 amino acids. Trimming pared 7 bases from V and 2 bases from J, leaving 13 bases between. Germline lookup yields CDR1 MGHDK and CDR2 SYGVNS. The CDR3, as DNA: TGTGCCAGCACGTCGGCGGGATACACAGATACGCAGTATTTT. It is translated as CASTSAGYTDTQYF.

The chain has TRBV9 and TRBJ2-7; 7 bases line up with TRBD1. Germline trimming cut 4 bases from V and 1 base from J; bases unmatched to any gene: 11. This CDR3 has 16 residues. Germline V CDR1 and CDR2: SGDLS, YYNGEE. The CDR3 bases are TGTGCCAGCAGCAAGGGGGCTGGCAGGGGATCCTACGAGCAGTACTTC. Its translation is CASSKGAGRGSYEQYF.

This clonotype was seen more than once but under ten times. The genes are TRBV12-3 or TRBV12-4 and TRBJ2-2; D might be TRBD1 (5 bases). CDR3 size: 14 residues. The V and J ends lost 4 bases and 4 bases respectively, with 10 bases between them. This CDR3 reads CASSWGRSTGELFF. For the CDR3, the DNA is TGTGCCAGCAGTTGGGGCCGGTCCACCGGGGAGCTGTTTTTT.

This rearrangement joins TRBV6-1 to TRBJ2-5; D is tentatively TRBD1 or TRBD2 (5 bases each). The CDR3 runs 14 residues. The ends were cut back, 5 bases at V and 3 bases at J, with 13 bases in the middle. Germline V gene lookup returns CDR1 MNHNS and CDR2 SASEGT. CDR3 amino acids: CASSTGTLKETQYF. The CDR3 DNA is TGTGCCAGCAGTACCGGGACCCTAAAAGAGACCCAGTACTTC.

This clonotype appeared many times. The CDR3: CATSDSSGATDTQYF. The CDR3 DNA reads TGTGCCACCAGTGATTCCTCAGGGGCCACAGATACGCAGTATTTT. J is TRBJ2-3 and V is TRBV24-1, with D perhaps matching TRBD1 (6 bases). Trimming removed 2 bases from V and 2 bases from J, with 10 bases in between. The CDR3 consists of 15 residues. Per germline, CDR1 KGHDR and CDR2 SFDVKD.

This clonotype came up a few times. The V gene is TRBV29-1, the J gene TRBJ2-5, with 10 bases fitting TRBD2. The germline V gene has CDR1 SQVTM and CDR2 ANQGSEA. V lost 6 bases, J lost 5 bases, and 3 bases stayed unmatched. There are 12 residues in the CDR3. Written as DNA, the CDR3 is TGCAGCGTCGCAGCGGGAGGGGAGACCCAGTACTTC. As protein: CSVAAGGETQYF.

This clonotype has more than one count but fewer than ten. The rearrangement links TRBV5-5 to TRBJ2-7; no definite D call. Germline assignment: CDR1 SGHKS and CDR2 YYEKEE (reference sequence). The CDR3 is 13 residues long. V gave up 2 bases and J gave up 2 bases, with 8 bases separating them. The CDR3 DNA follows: TGTGCCAGCAGCTTCGCACTAACCTACGAGCAGTACTTC. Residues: CASSFALTYEQYF.